The 2 T cell receptor beta chains presented below share a single source sample, sequenced in a study of blood T cell repertoires in COVID-19. TCRdb's table, derived via immunoSEQ multiplex PCR, lists solely in-frame clones and lacks some. The table records approximately 270,000 clones, around 86% of them present only once. Material: PBMCs or T cells enriched from blood (not recorded which). The receptors here all came from a man in his forties who had recovered from COVID-19.

The chain joins TRBV9 to TRBJ2-3; 9 bases fit TRBD2. The V segment lost 4 bases and the J segment 1 base; nucleotides outside the gene matches: 4. Germline V gene data show CDR1 as SGDLS and CDR2 as YYNGEE. CDR3 length: 15 amino acids. CDR3 residues: CASSIRTSGTDTQYF. The CDR3 bases are TGTGCCAGCAGCATTAGGACTAGCGGCACAGATACGCAGTATTTT.

This clone showed up just a few times. The gene calls are TRBV12-3 or TRBV12-4 and TRBJ2-1; D unresolved. The CDR3 runs to 13 residues. Trimming stripped 6 bases from V and 6 bases from J, with 12 bases between. For the CDR3, the DNA is TGTGCCAGCAGGAGACTCGGTGGCAATGAGCAGTTCTTC. It encodes CASRRLGGNEQFF.